The 28 T cell receptor beta chains in this list originate from one sample, sequenced in a study of siplizumab effects on memory and regulatory T cells (dated by TCRdb to between 2019 and 2020). Library preparation was by the immunoSEQ multiplex PCR assay. TCRdb stores this immuneACCESS table with in-frame sequences only. Part of the clones is absent; in the studies checked, under half of the shortfall reflects unresolved V genes, and no reason is known for the rest. The sample table contains some 110,000 clones; only one count was recorded for 93% of them. Of the sample, 0.55% to 0.7% is held by the ten largest clones. Input material: Tregs sorted from blood. Source of these receptors: a human donor in good health.

The V gene is TRBV11-3, the J gene TRBJ2-2; the match to TRBD2 covers 8 bases. The CDR3 length is 16 residues. Trimming removed 4 bases from V and 3 bases from J; junction bases left unmatched: 7. The germline CDR1 and CDR2 sequences are SGHNT and YENEEA. CDR3 nucleotide sequence: TGTGCCAGCAGCTCCTTAGCGGGAACGGACACCGGGGAGCTGTTTTTT. Translated, it gives CASSSLAGTDTGELFF.

This sequence joins TRBV15 and TRBJ2-5; the match to TRBD2 covers 7 bases. V dropped 5 bases and J dropped 5; count of bases not matched to a gene: 11. The CDR3 has 15 amino acids. Germline V gene lookup returns CDR1 LNHNV and CDR2 YYDKDF (reference sequence). Here the CDR3 DNA reads TGTGCCACCAGCCCCCCCCGGACTAGATTGGAGACCCAGTACTTC. It yields the protein CATSPPRTRLETQYF.

This sequence joins TRBV7-2 and TRBJ1-5, with TRBD1 matching 8 bases. This CDR3 spans 15 amino acids. Per the germline V gene, CDR1 is SGHTA and CDR2 is FQGNSA. V was clipped by 3 bases and J by 4 bases; unmatched bases: 5. CDR3 DNA sequence: TGTGCCAGCAGCTTTACCAGGGACAGGAATCAGCCCCAGCATTTT. It is translated as CASSFTRDRNQPQHF.

The chain has TRBV4-2 and TRBJ2-3; D is undetermined. The CDR3 is 18 amino acids. The germline V and J ends were trimmed by 5 bases and 0 bases, with 21 bases remaining between them. CDR1 and CDR2 (germline): LGHNA, YNFKEQ. CDR3 DNA: TGTGCCAGCAGCTCCTCACCCCTCTCCGTTTCTAGCACAGATACGCAGTATTTT. Amino acid sequence: CASSSSPLSVSSTDTQYF.

The chain has TRBV4-1 and TRBJ1-4, with D hard to call. CDR1 is MGHRA and CDR2 is YSYEKL in the germline V gene. The CDR3 is 16 amino acids. Between the trimmed V and J ends, which lost 4 bases and 5 bases, there was a span of 17 bases. The CDR3 here is CASSLSSWDLNEKLFF. The CDR3 DNA reads as TGCGCCAGCAGCCTTTCGTCGTGGGATCTCAATGAAAAACTGTTTTTT.

This clone appeared once. The chain combines TRBV11-3 with TRBJ2-1, with D maybe TRBD2 (6 bases). Looked up from germline, CDR1 is SGHNT and CDR2 is YENEEA. This CDR3 spans 14 amino acids. The germline V and J ends were trimmed by 6 bases and 4 bases, with 13 bases remaining between them. This chain's CDR3 is CASSSRDRYNEQFF. The DNA for the CDR3 is TGTGCCAGCAGTTCGCGGGACCGTTACAATGAGCAGTTCTTC. Full variable domain (missing parts from reference TRBV11-3 and TRBJ2-1): EAGVVQSPRYKIIEKKQPVAFWCNPISGHNTLYWYLQNLGQGPELLIRYENEEAVDDSQLPKDRFSAERLKGVDSTLKIQPAELGDSAVYLCASSSRDRYNEQFFGPGTRLTVL.

CDR3 bases: TGCGCCAGCAGCCAAGCGGGGGGGCTGTGGGATACGCAGTATTTT. Its translation: CASSQAGGLWDTQYF. The rearrangement joins TRBV5-1 to TRBJ2-3; 10 nucleotides agree with TRBD2. Trimming at V came to 4 bases and at J to 6 bases, leaving 8 bases not matched to a gene. CDR1 and CDR2 (germline): SGHRS, YFSETQ. The CDR3 runs 15 residues.

The chain couples TRBV27 to TRBJ2-3, with D perhaps matching TRBD1 (6 bases). The CDR3 spans 15 residues. V gave up 4 bases and J gave up 3 bases, with 14 bases separating them. CDR1 MNHEY and CDR2 SMNVEV come from the germline V gene (reference sequence). Here the CDR3 DNA reads TGTGCCAGCAGTTGGGGCCCCAGGGGTACAGATACGCAGTATTTT. Its protein product is CASSWGPRGTDTQYF.

The gene calls are TRBV6-1 and TRBJ2-7; 8 bases fit TRBD1. With V trimmed by 2 bases and J by 5 bases, 8 bases remained unmatched. CDR1 is MNHNS, CDR2 SASEGT, per germline. CDR3 length equals 15 residues. Here the CDR3 reads CASSERAGGADEQYF. The CDR3 region has the DNA TGTGCCAGCAGTGAAAGGGCAGGGGGCGCGGACGAGCAGTACTTC.

The rearrangement uses TRBV6-1 and TRBJ2-1; D remains unclear. The ends were cut back, 6 bases at V and 7 bases at J, with 16 bases in the middle. The germline V gene encodes CDR1 MNHNS and CDR2 SASEGT. The CDR3 is 14 residues long. CDR3 nucleotides: TGTGCCAGCAGCGGCGCCTTGGTCGGTAATGAGCAGTTCTTC. Its protein product is CASSGALVGNEQFF.

The V and J genes are TRBV7-2 and TRBJ2-1, with D possibly being TRBD2 (5 bases). Germline V gene lookup returns CDR1 SGHTA and CDR2 FQGNSA. The V and J ends lost 8 bases and 10 bases respectively, with 15 bases between them. The CDR3 consists of 12 residues. The CDR3 spells CASRRSGTEQFF. The CDR3 bases are TGTGCCAGCCGAAGGTCGGGAACAGAGCAGTTCTTC.

This CDR3 is CASSSIRGTSGNTIYF. CDR3 DNA sequence: TGTGCCAGCAGCTCAATCCGCGGAACCTCTGGAAACACCATATATTTT. The V and J genes are TRBV11-2 and TRBJ1-3; D remains unclear. V lost 4 bases and J 0 bases, leaving 13 bases between the germline ends. The CDR3 is 16 amino acids. From germline, CDR1 is SGHAT and CDR2 FQNNGV. Supplemented by reference TRBV11-2 and TRBJ1-3, the full variable domain reads EAGVAQSPRYKIIEKRQSVAFWCNPISGHATLYWYQQILGQGPKLLIQFQNNGVVDDSQLPKDRFSAERLKGVDSTLKIQPAKLEDSAVYLCASSSIRGTSGNTIYFGEGSWLTVV.

The chain recombines TRBV19 with TRBJ1-2; D gene unclear. Germline CDR1 LNHDA, CDR2 SQIVND (reference sequence). V gave up 3 bases and J gave up 5 bases, with 10 bases separating them. This CDR3 contains 13 residues. The CDR3 nucleotides read TGTGCCAGTAGTATTACCCGAGATTATGGCTACACCTTC. It yields the protein CASSITRDYGYTF.

The V and J genes are TRBV30 and TRBJ1-4, with D unresolved. Trimming stripped 0 bases from V and 10 bases from J, with 9 bases between. The length of the CDR3 is 12 residues. Germline V gene lookup returns CDR1 GTSNPN and CDR2 SVGIG (reference sequence). Here the CDR3 DNA reads TGTGCCTGGAGTGTCCAATTGGGAAAACTGTTTTTT. Translating gives CAWSVQLGKLFF.

The gene calls are TRBV5-6 and TRBJ2-2; D ambiguous. V was trimmed by 2 bases and J by 4 bases, leaving 3 bases between them. This CDR3 is 12 amino acids long. Germline V CDR1 and CDR2: SGHDT, YYEEEE. CDR3 sequence reads: CASSLPTGELFF. CDR3 in DNA: TGTGCCAGCAGCTTACCCACCGGGGAGCTGTTTTTT.

The chain couples TRBV13 to TRBJ2-3; TRBD1 matches 7 bases. The CDR3 covers 14 residues. Germline values: CDR1 PRHDT, CDR2 FYEKMQ (reference sequence). With V trimmed by 5 bases and J by 1 base, 3 bases remained unmatched. The CDR3 spells CASSRQGRTDTQYF. For the CDR3, the DNA is TGTGCCAGCAGCCGACAGGGACGCACAGATACGCAGTATTTT.

The gene calls are TRBV19 and TRBJ2-7; 8 bases agree with TRBD1. Germline V gene data show CDR1 as LNHDA and CDR2 as SQIVND (reference sequence). V gave up 5 bases and J gave up 6 bases; unmatched junction bases: 12. The CDR3 sequence is 15 residues long. The CDR3: CASSLTRQGMGEQYF. The CDR3 DNA reads TGTGCCAGTAGTTTAACCCGACAGGGGATGGGCGAGCAGTACTTC.

The chain is built from TRBV6-1 and TRBJ2-2, with 7 bases matching TRBD2. With V trimmed by 7 bases and J by 5 bases, 7 bases remained unmatched. Germline V gene data show CDR1 as MNHNS and CDR2 as SASEGT. CDR3 length: 14 residues. The CDR3 loop reads CASTFLGGTGELFF. The CDR3 DNA follows: TGTGCCAGCACTTTTCTGGGAGGGACCGGGGAGCTGTTTTTT.

V usage is TRBV19 and J usage is TRBJ1-3, with D maybe TRBD1 (5 bases). V lost 6 bases and J 5 bases, leaving 14 bases between the germline ends. Per germline, CDR1 LNHDA and CDR2 SQIVND (reference sequence). CDR3 length: 14 residues. The CDR3 loop is CASSLQRGRNTIYF. The CDR3 region has the DNA TGTGCCAGTAGCCTACAGAGGGGTCGAAACACCATATATTTT. The whole variable domain, filled in from reference TRBV19 and TRBJ1-3, reads DGGITQSPKYLFRKEGQNVTLSCEQNLNHDAMYWYRQDPGQGLRLIYYSQIVNDFQKGDIAEGYSVSREKKESFPLTVTSAQKNPTAFYLCASSLQRGRNTIYFGEGSWLTVV.

CDR3: CASSPGRTDTQYF. The DNA of the CDR3 is TGTGCCAGCAGCCCGGGGCGCACAGATACGCAGTATTTT. The chain couples TRBV7-3 to TRBJ2-3; the D gene could be TRBD1 or TRBD2 (5 bases each). The CDR3 is 13 amino acids. Germline CDR1 and CDR2: SGHTA and FQGTGA. The germline V and J ends were trimmed by 5 bases and 1 base, with 7 bases remaining between them.

The J gene is TRBJ1-3, the V gene TRBV19; 9 nucleotides match TRBD1. This CDR3 is built from 15 residues. Germline CDR1 reads LNHDA; CDR2 reads SQIVND (reference sequence). V lost 3 bases to trimming and J lost 3 bases; unmatched junction nucleotides: 3. The CDR3 here is CASSITGGFGNTIYF. Here the CDR3 DNA reads TGTGCCAGTAGTATTACAGGGGGCTTTGGAAACACCATATATTTT.

The rearrangement uses TRBV18 and TRBJ1-2; a weak D match, TRBD1 (5 bases). Trimming left V 6 bases short and J 7 bases short, with 12 bases between. Per the germline V gene, CDR1 is KGHSH and CDR2 is LQKENI. The CDR3 is 12 amino acids. The DNA for the CDR3 is TGTGCCAGCTCCAGACAGAGGTCTGGCTACACCTTC. Protein sequence: CASSRQRSGYTF. Based on the CDR3 plus reference TRBV18 and TRBJ1-2, the full variable domain is NAGVMQNPRHLVRRRGQEARLRCSPMKGHSHVYWYRQLPEEGLKFMVYLQKENIIDESGMPKERFSAEFPKEGPSILRIQQVVRGDSAAYFCASSRQRSGYTFGSGTRLTVV.

V usage is TRBV7-9 and J usage is TRBJ2-5, with a possible D match to TRBD2 (5 bases). The CDR3 covers 14 residues. Per the germline V gene, CDR1 is SEHNR and CDR2 is FQNEAQ (reference sequence). The ends were cut back, 0 bases at V and 5 bases at J, with 10 bases in the middle. This chain's CDR3 is CASSLAAGGETQYF. In DNA form, the CDR3 reads TGTGCCAGCAGCTTAGCGGCAGGCGGGGAGACCCAGTACTTC.

This sequence joins TRBV19 and TRBJ2-7; TRBD1 aligns across 9 bases. Per the germline V gene, CDR1 is LNHDA and CDR2 is SQIVND (reference sequence). V lost 9 bases, J lost 2 bases, and 5 bases stayed unmatched. The CDR3 runs to 13 residues. In DNA, the CDR3 is TGTGCCAGCCGGGACAGGGCAACCTACGAGCAGTACTTC. This encodes CASRDRATYEQYF. Complete variable domain (other parts from reference TRBV19 and TRBJ2-7): DGGITQSPKYLFRKEGQNVTLSCEQNLNHDAMYWYRQDPGQGLRLIYYSQIVNDFQKGDIAEGYSVSREKKESFPLTVTSAQKNPTAFYLCASRDRATYEQYFGPGTRLTVT.

The V and J genes are TRBV6-1 and TRBJ2-1, with 7 bases aligning to TRBD2. The CDR3 sequence is 13 residues long. The germline gives CDR1 MNHNS, CDR2 SASEGT. V dropped 5 bases and J dropped 11; count of bases not matched to a gene: 9. The CDR3, as DNA: TGTGCCAGCAGTTGGGGGTGGGAGGGACAGCAGTTCTTC. It codes for CASSWGWEGQQFF.

The chain combines TRBV7-9 with TRBJ2-6; no firm D call. The germline gives CDR1 SEHNR, CDR2 FQNEAQ (reference sequence). This CDR3 comprises 17 residues. Trimming cost V 4 bases and J 1 base, with 14 bases left between them. The CDR3 here is CASSSFPFGSGANVLTF. CDR3 nucleotides: TGTGCCAGCAGCTCCTTTCCTTTCGGATCTGGGGCCAACGTCCTGACTTTC.

V gene TRBV11-2 combines with J gene TRBJ2-4, with 7 bases aligning to TRBD2. There are 14 residues in the CDR3. Trimming took 1 base from V and 7 from J; bases not matched to a gene: 4. Germline assignment: CDR1 SGHAT and CDR2 FQNNGV. Written as DNA, the CDR3 is TGTGCCAGCAGCTTAGCGGGGGGAAAGAACATTCAGTACTTC. This encodes CASSLAGGKNIQYF.

The chain is built from TRBV5-1 and TRBJ2-2; tentative D call: TRBD1 (8 bases). Germline CDR1 SGHRS, CDR2 YFSETQ. Deletions cut 3 bases from V and 4 bases from J, with 13 bases between. CDR3 size: 15 residues. The CDR3, as DNA: TGCGCCAGCAGCTGGACAGGGAGGGCCACCGGGGAGCTGTTTTTT. Amino acid sequence: CASSWTGRATGELFF.